The T cell receptor beta chain described here comes from a study of T cell clonotyping in hematopoietic cell transplantation. Overall study context: Recipients' pretransplant samples followed cytoreduction.

Study conclusions and caveats: Pathologically expanded recipient clonotypes increased progressively from day 30 to day 180 as diversity fell. Few recipient clonotypes overlapped donors; over 95% were de novo at given depth. Graft donor and pretransplant recipient Inverse Simpson Index values predicted broader posttransplant TCR diversity.

The data were produced by immunoSEQ multiplex PCR, yet TCRdb's version contains in-frame clones alone and is incomplete. The sample lists roughly 45,000 clones, about nine tenths occurring once. As to this clone: Its target is not known.

Time point in this sample: recipient sample about 28 days before transplant, after cytoreduction. CDR1 SGDLS and CDR2 YYNGEE come from the germline V gene. This CDR3 region has 13 residues. V was pared by 5 bases and J by 1 base, with 3 bases of the junction left unmatched. Sequences were derived from peripheral blood mononuclear cells, sampled before stem cell transplant. The receptor was isolated from a man in his 60s with biphenotypic leukemia. Some clones in this sample may be carry-over from other donors' samples. The chain couples TRBV9 to TRBJ2-7; 7 bases are shared with TRBD2. CDR3 region: CASSTSESYEQYF. The CDR3 DNA follows: TGTGCCAGCAGTACTAGCGAATCCTACGAGCAGTACTTC.